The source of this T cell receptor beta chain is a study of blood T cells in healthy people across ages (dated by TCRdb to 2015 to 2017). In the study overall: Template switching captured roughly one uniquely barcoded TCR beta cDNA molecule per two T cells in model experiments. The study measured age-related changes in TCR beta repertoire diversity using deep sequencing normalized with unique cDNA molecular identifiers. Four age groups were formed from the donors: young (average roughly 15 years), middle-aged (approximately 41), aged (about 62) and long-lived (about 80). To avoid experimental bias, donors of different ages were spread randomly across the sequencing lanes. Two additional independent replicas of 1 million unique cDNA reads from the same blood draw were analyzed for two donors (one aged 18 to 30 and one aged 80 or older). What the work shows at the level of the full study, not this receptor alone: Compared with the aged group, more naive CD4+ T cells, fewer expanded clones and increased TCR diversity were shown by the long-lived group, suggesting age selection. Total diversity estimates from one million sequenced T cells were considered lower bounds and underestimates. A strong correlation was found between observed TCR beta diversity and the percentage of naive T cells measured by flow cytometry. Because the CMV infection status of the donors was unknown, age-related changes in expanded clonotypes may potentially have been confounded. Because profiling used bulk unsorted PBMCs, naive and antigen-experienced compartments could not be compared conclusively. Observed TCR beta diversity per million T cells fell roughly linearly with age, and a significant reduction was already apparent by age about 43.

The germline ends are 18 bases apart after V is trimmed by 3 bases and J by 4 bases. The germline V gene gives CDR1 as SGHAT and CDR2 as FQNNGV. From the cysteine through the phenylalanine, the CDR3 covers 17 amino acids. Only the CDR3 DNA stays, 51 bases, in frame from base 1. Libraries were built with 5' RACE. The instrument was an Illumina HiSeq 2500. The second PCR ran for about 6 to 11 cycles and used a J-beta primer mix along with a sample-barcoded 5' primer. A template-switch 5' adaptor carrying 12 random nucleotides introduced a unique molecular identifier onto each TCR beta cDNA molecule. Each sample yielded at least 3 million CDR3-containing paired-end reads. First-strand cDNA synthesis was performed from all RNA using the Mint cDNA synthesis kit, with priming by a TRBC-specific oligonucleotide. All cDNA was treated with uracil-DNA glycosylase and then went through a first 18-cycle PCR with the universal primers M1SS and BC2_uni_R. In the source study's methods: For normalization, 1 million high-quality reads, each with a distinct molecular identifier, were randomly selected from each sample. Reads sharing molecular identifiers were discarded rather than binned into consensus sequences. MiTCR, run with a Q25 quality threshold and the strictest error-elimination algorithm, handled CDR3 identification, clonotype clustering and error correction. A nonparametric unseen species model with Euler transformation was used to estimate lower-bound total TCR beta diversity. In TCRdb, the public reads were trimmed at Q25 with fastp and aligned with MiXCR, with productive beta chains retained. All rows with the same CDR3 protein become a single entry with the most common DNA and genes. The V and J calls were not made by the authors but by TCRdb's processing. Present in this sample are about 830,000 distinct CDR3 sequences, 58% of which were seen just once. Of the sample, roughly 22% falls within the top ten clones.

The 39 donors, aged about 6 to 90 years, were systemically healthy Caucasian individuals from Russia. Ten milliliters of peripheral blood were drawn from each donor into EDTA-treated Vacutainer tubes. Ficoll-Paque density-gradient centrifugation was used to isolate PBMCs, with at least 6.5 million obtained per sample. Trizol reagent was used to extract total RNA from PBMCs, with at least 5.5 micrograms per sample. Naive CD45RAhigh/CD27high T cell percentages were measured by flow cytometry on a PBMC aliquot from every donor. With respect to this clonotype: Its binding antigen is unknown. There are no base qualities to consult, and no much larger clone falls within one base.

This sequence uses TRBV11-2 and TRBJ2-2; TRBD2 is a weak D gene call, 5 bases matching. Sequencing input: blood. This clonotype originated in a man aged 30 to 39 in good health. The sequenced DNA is TGTGCCAGCAGCTTGACACCCCGGAGCGGAAGCACCGGGGAGCTGTTTTTT. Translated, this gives CASSLTPRSGSTGELFF. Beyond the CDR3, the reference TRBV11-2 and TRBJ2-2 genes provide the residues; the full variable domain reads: EAGVAQSPRYKIIEKRQSVAFWCNPISGHATLYWYQQILGQGPKLLIQFQNNGVVDDSQLPKDRFSAERLKGVDSTLKIQPAKLEDSAVYLCASSLTPRSGSTGELFFGEGSRLTVL.